This record concerns one T cell receptor beta chain sequence. What it binds is not known. The CDR3 is made up of 16 amino acids. CDR1 and CDR2 (germline): MRHNA, SNTAGT. The trim removed 8 bases at V and 2 bases at J, leaving 12 bases unmatched. Some clones are missing from TCRdb's copy, which holds only in-frame ones; the method was immunoSEQ multiplex PCR. The sample holds some 66,000 clones, over 75% seen once. The data originate from a study of OX40 agonist ivuxolimab in advanced cancers. Study details: Intravenous ivuxolimab was administered to patients every 2 weeks at 0.01 to 10 mg/kg.

Whole-study findings and limits: Expanded peripheral T cells had an undetermined antigen specificity.

Sequencing was performed on CD4+ or CD8+ T cells sorted from blood, taken in a trial of the OX40 agonist ivuxolimab. This receptor was identified in an adult with an advanced solid tumor such as melanoma, head and neck, liver or kidney cancer. This chain connects TRBV6-4 to TRBJ1-5; TRBD1 aligns across 7 bases. The DNA for the CDR3 is TGTGCCAGCTCACCGACAGGGAGTAGGGGCAATCAGCCCCAGCATTTT. Translating it yields CASSPTGSRGNQPQHF.